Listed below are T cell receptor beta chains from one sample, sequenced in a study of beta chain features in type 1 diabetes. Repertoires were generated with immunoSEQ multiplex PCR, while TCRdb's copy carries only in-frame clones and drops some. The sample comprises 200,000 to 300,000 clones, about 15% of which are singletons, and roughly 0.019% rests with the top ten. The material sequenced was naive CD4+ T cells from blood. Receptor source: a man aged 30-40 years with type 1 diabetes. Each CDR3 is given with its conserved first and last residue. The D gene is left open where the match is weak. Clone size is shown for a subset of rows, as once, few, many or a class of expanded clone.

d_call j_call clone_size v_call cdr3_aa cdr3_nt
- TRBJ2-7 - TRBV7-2 CASSLAFGPAYEQYF TGTGCCAGCAGCTTAGCGTTCGGTCCGGCCTACGAGCAGTACTTC
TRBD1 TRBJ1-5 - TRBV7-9 CASSQGQGENQPQHF TGTGCCAGCAGCCAAGGACAGGGCGAAAATCAGCCCCAGCATTTT
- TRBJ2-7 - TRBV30 CAWSVRGGSPLQYEQYF TGTGCCTGGAGTGTACGAGGCGGTAGTCCGCTCCAATACGAGCAGTACTTC
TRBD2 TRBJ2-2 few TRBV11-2 CASSLDLLAGAGGELFF TGTGCCAGCAGCTTAGATCTACTAGCGGGGGCGGGCGGGGAGCTGTTTTTT
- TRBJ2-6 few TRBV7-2 CASSSGSGANVLTF TGTGCCAGCAGCTCGGGCTCTGGGGCCAACGTCCTGACTTTC
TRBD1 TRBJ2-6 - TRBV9 CASSATVTGNGANVLTF TGTGCCAGCAGCGCAACGGTGACAGGGAATGGGGCCAACGTCCTGACTTTC
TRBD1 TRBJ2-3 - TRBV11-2 CASSAGFQGAGTDTQYF TGTGCCAGCTCTGCCGGGTTTCAGGGGGCAGGCACAGATACGCAGTATTTT
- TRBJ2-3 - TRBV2 CASSEVRPSTDTQYF TGTGCCAGCAGTGAAGTGCGTCCGAGCACAGATACGCAGTATTTT
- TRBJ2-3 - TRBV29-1 CSAEGQSGNTQYF TGCAGCGCTGAGGGCCAAAGTGGAAATACGCAGTATTTT
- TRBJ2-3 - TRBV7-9 CASSSQLDTQYF TGTGCCAGCAGCTCCCAGTTGGATACGCAGTATTTT
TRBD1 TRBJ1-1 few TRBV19 CASSKGQGTNTEAFF TGTGCCAGTAGCAAAGGACAGGGGACGAACACTGAAGCTTTCTTT
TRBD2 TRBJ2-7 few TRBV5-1 CASSLSSGSYEQYF TGCGCCAGCAGCTTGTCTAGCGGCTCCTACGAGCAGTACTTC
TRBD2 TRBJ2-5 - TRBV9 CASSPRGDPVQETQYF TGTGCCAGCAGCCCCCGGGGGGATCCCGTACAAGAGACCCAGTACTTC
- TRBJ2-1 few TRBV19 CASSMDNLAYNEQFF TGTGCCAGTAGTATGGACAACTTGGCCTACAATGAGCAGTTCTTC
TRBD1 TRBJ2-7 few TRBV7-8 CASSRDRAYEQYF TGTGCCAGCAGCCGGGACAGGGCCTACGAGCAGTACTTC
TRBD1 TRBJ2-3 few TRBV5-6 CASSSLQSGGADTQYF TGTGCCAGCAGCTCCCTTCAGTCAGGGGGCGCAGATACGCAGTATTTT
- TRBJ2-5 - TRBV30 CAWRGALGETQYF TGTGCCTGGAGGGGGGCATTAGGGGAGACCCAGTACTTC
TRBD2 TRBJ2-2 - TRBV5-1 CASSGSSGEHSGELFF TGCGCCAGCAGCGGGTCTAGCGGGGAGCACTCCGGGGAGCTGTTTTTT
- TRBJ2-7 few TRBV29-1 CSVEVPEDFAYEQYF TGCAGCGTTGAGGTGCCAGAGGACTTCGCCTACGAGCAGTACTTC
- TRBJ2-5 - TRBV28 CASSSGDPKETQYF TGTGCCAGCAGTTCGGGAGACCCTAAAGAGACCCAGTACTTC
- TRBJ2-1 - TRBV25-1 CASSGPGGARASHNEQFF TGTGCCAGCAGTGGTCCCGGAGGGGCGCGGGCCTCGCACAATGAGCAGTTCTTC
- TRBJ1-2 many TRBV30 CAWSTGYESGYTF TGTGCCTGGTCAACAGGCTACGAATCTGGCTACACCTTC
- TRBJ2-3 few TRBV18 CASSPRDQGTDTQYF TGTGCCAGCTCACCAAGGGATCAGGGGACAGATACGCAGTATTTT
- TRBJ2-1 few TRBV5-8 CASNSFSRSYNEQFF TGTGCCAGCAACTCGTTCTCGAGATCCTACAATGAGCAGTTCTTC
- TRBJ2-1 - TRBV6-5 CASSYSMGQPYNEQFF TGTGCCAGCAGTTACTCGATGGGGCAACCCTACAATGAGCAGTTCTTC
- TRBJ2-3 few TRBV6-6 CASSYRVGGTDTQYF TGTGCCAGCAGTTACCGGGTAGGCGGCACAGATACGCAGTATTTT